This TCR beta chain was retrieved from a study of T cells expressing NK-cell markers. The CDR3 is 14 amino acids. TCRdb reanalyzed the 5' RACE reads, giving one entry per CDR3 protein sequence and no DNA. This sample lists 400,000 or so distinct CDR3 sequences; its ten largest clones have around a tenth. This receptor was obtained from a woman aged 45-60 years in good health. The source material was blood T cells: a sorted CD56 or NKG2C T cell subset, CD4+ or CD8+ T cells, or bulk PBMC T cells (not recorded which). This chain joins TRBV12-3 or TRBV12-4 and TRBJ2-3; absent DNA, TCRdb's TRBD2 call cannot be checked. The CDR3 spells CASSPPETRKAQYF.